This T cell receptor beta chain was sequenced during a study of blood T cell repertoires in COVID-19. For the study at large: Spain, Italy and the United States supplied samples that represented acute and convalescent COVID-19. T cells, B-cell-depleted T cells, or PBMCs supplied cDNA or gDNA.

Here immunoSEQ multiplex PCR was the method, and the copy in TCRdb shows in-frame clones only, minus some. Of roughly 150,000 clones listed, around 90% are singletons. Between the trimmed V and J ends, which lost 5 bases and 10 bases, there was a span of 16 bases. Germline loops: CDR1 SGHTA, CDR2 FQGNSA. CDR3 size: 13 residues. The rearrangement links TRBV7-2 to TRBJ2-3; D is perhaps TRBD1 (5 bases). The clonotype comes from a woman aged 80 or over with acute or convalescent COVID-19. Sample: peripheral blood. CDR3 sequence: CASSVKGSGSQYF. DNA for the CDR3: TGTGCCAGCAGCGTTAAGGGTTCAGGGTCGCAGTATTTT.